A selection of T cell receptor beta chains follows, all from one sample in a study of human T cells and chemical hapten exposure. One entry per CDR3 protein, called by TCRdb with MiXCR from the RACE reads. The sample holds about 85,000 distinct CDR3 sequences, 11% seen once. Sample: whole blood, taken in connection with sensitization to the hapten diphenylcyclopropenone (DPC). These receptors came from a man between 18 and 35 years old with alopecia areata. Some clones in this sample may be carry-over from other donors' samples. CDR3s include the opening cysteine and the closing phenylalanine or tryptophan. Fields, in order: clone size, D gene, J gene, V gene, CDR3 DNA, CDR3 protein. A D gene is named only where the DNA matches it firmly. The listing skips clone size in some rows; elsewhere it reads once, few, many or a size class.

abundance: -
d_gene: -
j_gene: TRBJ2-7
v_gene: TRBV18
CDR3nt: TGTGCCAGCTCACCAGGTGGGGACCTCTACGAGCAGTACTTC
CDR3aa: CASSPGGDLYEQYF

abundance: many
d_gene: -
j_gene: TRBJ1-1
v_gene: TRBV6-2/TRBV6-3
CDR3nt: TGTGCCAGCACCGTGTGGGGGGGTACTGAAGCTTTCTTT
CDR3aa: CASTVWGGTEAFF

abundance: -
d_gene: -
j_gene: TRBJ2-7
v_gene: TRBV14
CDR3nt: TGTGCCAGCAGCCAATCATGGGGCCAATCCTACGAGCAGTACTTC
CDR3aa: CASSQSWGQSYEQYF

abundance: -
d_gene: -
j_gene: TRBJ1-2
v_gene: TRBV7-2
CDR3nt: TGTGCCAGCAGCCCGACGGGAGCTAACTATGGCTACACCTTC
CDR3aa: CASSPTGANYGYTF

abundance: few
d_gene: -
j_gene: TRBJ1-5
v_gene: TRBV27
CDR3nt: TGTGCCAGCAGTTTCGTTGGGGGGAATCAGCCCCAGCATTTT
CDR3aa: CASSFVGGNQPQHF

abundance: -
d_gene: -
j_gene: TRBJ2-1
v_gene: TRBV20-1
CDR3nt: TGCAGTGCCCCGAAAAAGGAAGCCGAAGAACCCCTCTACAATGAGCAGTTCTTC
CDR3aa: CSAPKKEAEEPLYNEQFF

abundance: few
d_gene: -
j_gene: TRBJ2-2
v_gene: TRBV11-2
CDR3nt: TGTGCCAGCAGCTTAAGGACAGAAGTGGCCGGGGAGCTGTTTTTT
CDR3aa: CASSLRTEVAGELFF

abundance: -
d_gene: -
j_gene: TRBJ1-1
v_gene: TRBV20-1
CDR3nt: TGCAGTTGCACTCGGGCTGAGCTATCGGAAGCTTTCTTT
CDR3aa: CSCTRAELSEAFF

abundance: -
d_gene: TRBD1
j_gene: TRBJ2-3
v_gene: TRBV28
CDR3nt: TGTGCCAGCAGTTTAAGTCTTACAGGGGAGACGCAGTATTTT
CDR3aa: CASSLSLTGETQYF

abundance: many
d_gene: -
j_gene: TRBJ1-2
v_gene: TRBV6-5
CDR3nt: TGTGCCAGCAGCCTCACAGGGTATGGCTACACCTTC
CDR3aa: CASSLTGYGYTF

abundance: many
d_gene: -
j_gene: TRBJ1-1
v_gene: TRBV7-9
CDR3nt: TGTGCCAGCAGCTTAACAGGCAACACTGAAGCTTTCTTT
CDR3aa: CASSLTGNTEAFF

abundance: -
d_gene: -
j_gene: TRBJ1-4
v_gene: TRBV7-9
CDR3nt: TGTGCCAGCAGCTTATTGGGGCACGGTGAAAAACTGTTTTTT
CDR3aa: CASSLLGHGEKLFF

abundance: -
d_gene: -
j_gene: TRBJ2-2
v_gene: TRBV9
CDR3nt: TGTGCCAGCAGCGTACCGCCAGGAGTCACCGGGGAGCTGTTTTTT
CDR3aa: CASSVPPGVTGELFF

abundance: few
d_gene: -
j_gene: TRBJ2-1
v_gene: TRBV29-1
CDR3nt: TGCAGCGTTGAAGGTCCTATCCCTAATTTCTACAATGAGCAGTTCTTC
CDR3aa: CSVEGPIPNFYNEQFF

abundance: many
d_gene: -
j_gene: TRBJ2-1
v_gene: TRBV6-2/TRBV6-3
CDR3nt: TGTGCCAGCAGTTACTCCCGCTCCCCCCTCGGCTCCTACAATGAGCAGTTCTTC
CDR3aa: CASSYSRSPLGSYNEQFF

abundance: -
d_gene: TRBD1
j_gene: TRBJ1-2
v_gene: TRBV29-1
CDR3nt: TGCAGCGAGACAGGGTCGGCCGACTACACCTTC
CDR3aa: CSETGSADYTF

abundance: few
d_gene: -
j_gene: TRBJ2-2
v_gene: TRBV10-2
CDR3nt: TGCGCCAGCACTCCGGGACTTTACACCGGGGAGCTGTTTTTT
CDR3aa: CASTPGLYTGELFF

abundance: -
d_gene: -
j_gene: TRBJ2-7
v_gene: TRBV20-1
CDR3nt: TGCAGTGCTAGAGTGGCCGGAAACTACGAGCAGTACTTC
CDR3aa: CSARVAGNYEQYF

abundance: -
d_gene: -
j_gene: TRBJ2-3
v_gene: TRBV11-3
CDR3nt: TGTGCCAGCAGGCGGACCATCACGGACAGCACAGATACGCAGTATTTT
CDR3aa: CASRRTITDSTDTQYF

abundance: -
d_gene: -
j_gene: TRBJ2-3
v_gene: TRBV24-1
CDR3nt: TGTGCCACCAGTGGATCTTCGGGGCCAGATACGCAGTATTTT
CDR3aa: CATSGSSGPDTQYF

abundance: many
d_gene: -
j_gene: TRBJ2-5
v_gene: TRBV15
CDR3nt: TGTGCCACCAGCAGCCCCTTTCGATCGAAGACCCAGTACTTC
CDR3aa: CATSSPFRSKTQYF

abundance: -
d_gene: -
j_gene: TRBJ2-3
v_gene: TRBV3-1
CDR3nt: TGTGCCAGCAGCCAAGAACGGGGGAGCACAGATACGCAGTATTTT
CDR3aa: CASSQERGSTDTQYF

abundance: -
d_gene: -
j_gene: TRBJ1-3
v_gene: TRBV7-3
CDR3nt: TGTGCCAGCAGCTTAGTCTCAGGGACTGGAAACACCATATATTTT
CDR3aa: CASSLVSGTGNTIYF

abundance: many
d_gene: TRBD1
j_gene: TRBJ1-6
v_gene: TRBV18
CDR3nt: TGTGCCAGCTCGCCGGGACAGTTTTATAATTCACCCCTCCACTTT
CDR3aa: CASSPGQFYNSPLHF

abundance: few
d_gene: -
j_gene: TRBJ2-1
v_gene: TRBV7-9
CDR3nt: TGTGCCAGCAGCTTGGTGACTGGACAGCTTACCTACAATGAGCAGTTCTTC
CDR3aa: CASSLVTGQLTYNEQFF

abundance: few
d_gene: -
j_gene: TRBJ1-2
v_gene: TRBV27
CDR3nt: TGTGCCAGCAGAGGACCTAACTATGGCTACACCTTC
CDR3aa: CASRGPNYGYTF

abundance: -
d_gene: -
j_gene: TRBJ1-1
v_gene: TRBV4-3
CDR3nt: TGCGCCAGCAGCCACGACGGGACGGCGAACACTGAAGCTTTCTTT
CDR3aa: CASSHDGTANTEAFF

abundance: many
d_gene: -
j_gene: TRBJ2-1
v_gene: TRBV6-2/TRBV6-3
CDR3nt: TGTGCCAGCAGTCGAGGGAGTGAGCAGTTCTTC
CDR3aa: CASSRGSEQFF

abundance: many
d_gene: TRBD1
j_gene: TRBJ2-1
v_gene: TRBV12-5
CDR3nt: TGTGCTAGTGGGGGTGGGACAGGACACAATGAGCAGTTCTTC
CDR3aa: CASGGGTGHNEQFF

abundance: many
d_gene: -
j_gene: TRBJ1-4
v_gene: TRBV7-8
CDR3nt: TGTGCCAGCAGCTTAGCGGGCAGGGTGAATGAAAAACTGTTTTTT
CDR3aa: CASSLAGRVNEKLFF

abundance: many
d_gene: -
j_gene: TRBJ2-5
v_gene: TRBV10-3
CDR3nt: TGTGCCATCACCGAAGGAGGGGCGGTGGAGACCCAGTACTTC
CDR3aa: CAITEGGAVETQYF